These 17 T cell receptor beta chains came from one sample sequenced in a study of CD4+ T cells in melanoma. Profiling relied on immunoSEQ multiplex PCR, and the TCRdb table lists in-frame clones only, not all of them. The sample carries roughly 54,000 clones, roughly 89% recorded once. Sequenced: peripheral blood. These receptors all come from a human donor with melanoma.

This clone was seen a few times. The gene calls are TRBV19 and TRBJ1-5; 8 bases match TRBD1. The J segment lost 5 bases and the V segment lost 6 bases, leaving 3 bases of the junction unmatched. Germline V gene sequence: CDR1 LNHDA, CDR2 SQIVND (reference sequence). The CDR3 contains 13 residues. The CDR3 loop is CASRKDRDQPQHF. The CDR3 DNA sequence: TGTGCCAGTAGGAAGGACAGGGATCAGCCCCAGCATTTT.

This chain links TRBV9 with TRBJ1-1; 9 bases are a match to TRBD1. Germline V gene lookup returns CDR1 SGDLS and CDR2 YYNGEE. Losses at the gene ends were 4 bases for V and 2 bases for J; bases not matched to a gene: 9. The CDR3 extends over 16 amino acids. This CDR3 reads CASSFWTGEDNTEAFF. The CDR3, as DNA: TGTGCCAGCAGCTTTTGGACAGGGGAGGATAACACTGAAGCTTTCTTT.

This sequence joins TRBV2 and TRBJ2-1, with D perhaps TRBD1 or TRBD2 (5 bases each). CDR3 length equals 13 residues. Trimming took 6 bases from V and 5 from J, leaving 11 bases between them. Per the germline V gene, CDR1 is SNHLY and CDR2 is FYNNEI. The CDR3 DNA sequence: TGTGCCAGCAGGAATCAGGGACACAATGAGCAGTTCTTC. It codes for CASRNQGHNEQFF.

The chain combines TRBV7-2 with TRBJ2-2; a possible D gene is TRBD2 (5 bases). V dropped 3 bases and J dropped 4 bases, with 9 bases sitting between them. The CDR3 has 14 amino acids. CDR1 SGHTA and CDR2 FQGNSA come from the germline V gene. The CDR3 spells CASSFRDVTGELFF. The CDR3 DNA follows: TGTGCCAGCAGCTTCCGGGATGTCACCGGGGAGCTGTTTTTT.

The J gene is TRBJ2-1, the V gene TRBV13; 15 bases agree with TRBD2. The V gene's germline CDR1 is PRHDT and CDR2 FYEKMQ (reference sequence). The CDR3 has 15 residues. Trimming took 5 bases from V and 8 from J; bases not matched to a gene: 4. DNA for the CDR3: TGTGCCAGCAGCCGGACTAGCGGGGGGGCCCATGAGCAGTTCTTC. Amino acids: CASSRTSGGAHEQFF.

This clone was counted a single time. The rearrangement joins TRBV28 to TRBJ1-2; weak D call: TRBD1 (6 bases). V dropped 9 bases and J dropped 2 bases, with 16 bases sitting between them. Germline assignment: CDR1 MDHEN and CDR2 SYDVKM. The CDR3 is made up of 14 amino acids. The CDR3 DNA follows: TGTGCCAGTTTAGCCCTTAGGGGGAACTATGGCTACACCTTC. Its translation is CASLALRGNYGYTF.

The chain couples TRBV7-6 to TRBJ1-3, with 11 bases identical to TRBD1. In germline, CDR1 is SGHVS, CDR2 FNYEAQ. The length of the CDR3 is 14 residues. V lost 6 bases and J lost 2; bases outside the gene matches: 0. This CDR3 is CASRGQGAGNTIYF. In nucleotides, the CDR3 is TGTGCCAGCAGGGGACAGGGGGCTGGAAACACCATATATTTT.

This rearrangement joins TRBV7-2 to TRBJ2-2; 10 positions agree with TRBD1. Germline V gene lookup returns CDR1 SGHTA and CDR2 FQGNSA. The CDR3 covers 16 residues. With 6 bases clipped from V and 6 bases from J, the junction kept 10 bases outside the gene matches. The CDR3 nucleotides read TGTGCCAGCAGTTACCAGACAGGGGGCGTCCCCGGGGAGCTGTTTTTT. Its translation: CASSYQTGGVPGELFF.

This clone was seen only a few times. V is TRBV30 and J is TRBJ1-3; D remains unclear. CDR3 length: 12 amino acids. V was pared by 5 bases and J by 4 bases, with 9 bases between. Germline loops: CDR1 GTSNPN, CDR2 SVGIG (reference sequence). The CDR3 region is CAWQASGNTIYF. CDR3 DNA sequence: TGTGCCTGGCAGGCCTCAGGAAACACCATATATTTT.

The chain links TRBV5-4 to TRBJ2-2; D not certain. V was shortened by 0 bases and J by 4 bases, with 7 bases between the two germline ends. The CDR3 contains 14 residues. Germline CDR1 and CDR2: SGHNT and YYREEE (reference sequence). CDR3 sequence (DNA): TGTGCCAGCAGCTTGGAGTCCAGCACCGGGGAGCTGTTTTTT. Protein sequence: CASSLESSTGELFF.

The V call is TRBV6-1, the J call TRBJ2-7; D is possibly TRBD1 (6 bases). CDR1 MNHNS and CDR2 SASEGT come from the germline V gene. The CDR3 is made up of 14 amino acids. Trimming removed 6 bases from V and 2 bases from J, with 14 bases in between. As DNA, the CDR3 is TGTGCCAGCAGGCATGGACAGACCGCCTACGAGCAGTACTTC. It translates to CASRHGQTAYEQYF.

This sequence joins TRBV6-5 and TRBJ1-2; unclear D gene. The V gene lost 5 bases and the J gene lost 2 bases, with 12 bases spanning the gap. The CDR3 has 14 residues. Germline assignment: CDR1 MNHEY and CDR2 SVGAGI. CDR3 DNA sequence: TGTGCCAGCAGTCCCCTTGTTAGGAACTATGGCTACACCTTC. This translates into CASSPLVRNYGYTF.

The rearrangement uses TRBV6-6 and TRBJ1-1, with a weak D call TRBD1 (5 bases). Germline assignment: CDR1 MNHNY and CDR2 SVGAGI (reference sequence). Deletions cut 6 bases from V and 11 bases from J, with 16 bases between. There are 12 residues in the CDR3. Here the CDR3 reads CASSSQGGGAFF. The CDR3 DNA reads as TGTGCCAGCAGCTCCCAGGGAGGTGGGGCTTTCTTT.

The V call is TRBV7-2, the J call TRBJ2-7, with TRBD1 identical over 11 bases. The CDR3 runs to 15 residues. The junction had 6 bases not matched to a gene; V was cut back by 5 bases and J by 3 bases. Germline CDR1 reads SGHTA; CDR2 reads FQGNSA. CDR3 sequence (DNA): TGTGCCAGCAGCGTGGGACAGGGGGTCCTCTACGAGCAGTACTTC. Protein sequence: CASSVGQGVLYEQYF.

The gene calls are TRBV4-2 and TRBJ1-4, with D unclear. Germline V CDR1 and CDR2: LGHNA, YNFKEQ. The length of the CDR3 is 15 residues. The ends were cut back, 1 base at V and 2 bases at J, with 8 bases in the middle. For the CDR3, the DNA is TGTGCCAGCAGCCAAGCGGACGGCACTAATGAAAAACTGTTTTTT. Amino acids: CASSQADGTNEKLFF.

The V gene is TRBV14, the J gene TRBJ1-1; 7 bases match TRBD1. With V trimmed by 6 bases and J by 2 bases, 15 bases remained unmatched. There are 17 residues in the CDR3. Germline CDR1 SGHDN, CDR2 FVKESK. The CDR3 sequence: CASSPFVRAGGNTEAFF. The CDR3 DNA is TGTGCCAGCAGTCCCTTTGTAAGAGCAGGGGGAAACACTGAAGCTTTCTTT.

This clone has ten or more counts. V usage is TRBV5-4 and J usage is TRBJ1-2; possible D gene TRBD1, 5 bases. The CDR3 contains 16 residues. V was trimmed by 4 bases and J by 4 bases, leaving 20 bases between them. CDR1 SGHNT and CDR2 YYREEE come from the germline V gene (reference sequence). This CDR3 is CASSVDTFGDLYGYTF. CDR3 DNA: TGTGCCAGCAGCGTGGATACGTTTGGGGACCTCTATGGCTACACCTTC.